This TCR beta chain was captured by sequencing in a study of T-cell reconstitution after alpha-beta-depleted transplantation in children (dated by TCRdb to the mid-2010s). Regarding the study in general: Using TCR repertoire profiling, the study quantitatively followed how T-cell immune reconstitution unfolded in children after TCRalphabeta/CD19-depleted allogeneic hematopoietic cell transplantation. Beyond this particular receptor, the publication reports: The frequencies of hyperexpanded clones fell over the following months, and after one year, T-cell counts and TCRbeta diversity were mostly attributed to newly produced T cells. In some patients, the high TCRbeta diversity seen at day 60 was put down to recipient T cells and intrathymic progenitors that had survived conditioning. Apparently early alphabetaT-cell count recovery about two months after transplant reportedly relied on only several hundred rapidly expanded clones derived from non-depleted graft cells.

In this sample, this clonotype turned up many times. Its antigen remains unidentified. Base qualities are not at hand, and no much larger clone is one base apart. The sample's treatment or condition label is to be understood as: allogeneic hematopoietic cell transplantation with graft depleted of TCRalphabeta T cells and CD19 B cells. TCRalphabeta/CD19-depleted allogeneic hematopoietic cell grafts were given to the transplant recipients, all of whom were children. Library preparation used PCR. Sequencing used an Illumina HiSeq 2500. To normalize quantification of the TCRbeta repertoire, the TCR libraries were built with molecular barcoding that relied on unique molecular identifiers. TCRdb reran the public reads through fastp at Q25 and MiXCR, keeping productive beta chains. Identical CDR3 protein sequences are pooled into one entry, listed with their most common genes and DNA. The sample table holds hundreds of thousands of distinct CDR3 sequences, of which roughly 13% were seen once. The ten largest clones capture about 0.79% of the sample.

As encoded in the germline V gene, CDR1 is SQVTM while CDR2 is ANQGSEA. The cysteine opens and the phenylalanine closes a CDR3 of 13 amino acids. Of the read, only the CDR3 DNA is kept; its 39 bases are in frame from base 1. The junction shows trimming of 4 bases on V and 3 bases on J, plus 12 bases between the germline ends. The sequenced sample was PBMCs, obtained before TCRalphabeta/CD19-depleted stem cell transplant. The TCR comes from a girl aged 2 to 9 with congenital amegakaryocytic thrombocytopenia, due to receive a stem cell transplant. The receptor chain draws on TRBV29-1 and TRBJ2-5, with a tentative D gene TRBD2 over 5 matching bases. The DNA sequence reads TGCAGCGTTGTAGAGGGAATCGAAGAGACCCAGTACTTC. Its translation reads: CSVVEGIEETQYF.